These 13 T cell receptor beta chains share one sample of origin, sequenced in a study of Ad26.COV2.S vaccination and SARS-CoV-2 variants. Assay used: immunoSEQ multiplex PCR; TCRdb lists only in-frame clones, some missing. Here the sample spans approximately 410,000 clones, roughly 90% being singletons. Treatment reported: around 19 received Ad26.COV2.S at low or high dose, single or two shots; a few received placebo; per-sample allocation not given. After the first vaccine or placebo injection, samples were drawn on day 63. Sample: peripheral blood, taken in a trial of Ad26.COV2.S vaccine versus placebo. These receptors were obtained from a person between 18 and 65 years old who received the Ad26.COV2.S COVID-19 vaccine or a placebo.

The V gene is TRBV7-2, the J gene TRBJ2-1; D is possibly TRBD1 or TRBD2 (5 bases each). Per germline, CDR1 SGHTA and CDR2 FQGNSA. Trimming pared 5 bases from V and 9 bases from J, leaving 20 bases between. The length of the CDR3 is 15 residues. The CDR3 DNA reads TGTGCCAGCAGCCCAGCCTTTGGGGGTTCGGCTGAGCAGTTCTTC. Amino acid sequence: CASSPAFGGSAEQFF.

The chain links TRBV7-9 to TRBJ2-7; no clear D. The CDR3 spans 12 residues. Germline V lookup: CDR1 SEHNR, CDR2 FQNEAQ (reference sequence). Trimming cost V 5 bases and J 5 bases, with 10 bases left between them. The CDR3: CASSIGSNEQYF. CDR3 DNA sequence: TGTGCCAGCAGCATCGGGTCAAACGAGCAGTACTTC.

The J gene is TRBJ1-5, the V gene TRBV3-1 (or the pseudogene TRBV3-2), with a possible D match to TRBD1 (5 bases). Germline V CDR1 and CDR2: LGHDT, YNNKEL (reference sequence). The V gene lost 0 bases and the J gene lost 2 bases, with 11 bases spanning the gap. The CDR3 consists of 16 residues. CDR3 sequence: CASSQDSRGGNQPQHF. The CDR3 coding sequence is TGTGCCAGCAGCCAAGATTCACGGGGGGGCAATCAGCCCCAGCATTTT.

The chain uses TRBV7-9 and TRBJ1-4; 7 positions match TRBD1. Trimming at V came to 7 bases and at J to 10 bases, leaving 12 bases not matched to a gene. Germline assignment: CDR1 SEHNR and CDR2 FQNEAQ (reference sequence). This CDR3 comprises 14 residues. The CDR3 protein is CASNPTGKIGKLFF. Written as DNA, the CDR3 is TGTGCCAGCAACCCGACAGGGAAAATTGGAAAACTGTTTTTT. Based on the CDR3 plus reference TRBV7-9 and TRBJ1-4, the full variable domain is DTGVSQNPRHKITKRGQNVTFRCDPISEHNRLYWYRQTLGQGPEFLTYFQNEAQLEKSRLLSDRFSAERPKGSFSTLEIQRTEQGDSAMYLCASNPTGKIGKLFFGSGTQLSVL.

The chain employs TRBV7-9 and TRBJ1-2; a weak D match, TRBD1 (6 bases). Trimming stripped 0 bases from V and 4 bases from J, with 12 bases between. The CDR3 covers 15 residues. The germline CDR1 and CDR2 sequences are SEHNR and FQNEAQ (reference sequence). DNA of the CDR3: TGTGCCAGCAGCTTAGCGGGTAGGGGGACCTATGGCTACACCTTC. Translating gives CASSLAGRGTYGYTF.

The chain is built from TRBV5-1 and TRBJ1-2, with D perhaps matching TRBD1 (5 bases). V gave up 4 bases and J gave up 8 bases, with 18 bases separating them. Germline lookup yields CDR1 SGHRS and CDR2 YFSETQ. The CDR3 is 14 amino acids. This CDR3 reads CASSVDSASGGYTF. CDR3 nucleotide sequence: TGCGCCAGCAGCGTAGACAGCGCCTCCGGGGGCTACACCTTC.

CDR3 nucleotides: TGTGCCAGTATACTCGGGACCCCCGATAGACCCGGGGAGCTGTTTTTT. Amino acids: CASILGTPDRPGELFF. The rearrangement joins TRBV19 to TRBJ2-2; D tentatively reads TRBD1 or TRBD2 (5 bases each). Germline lookup yields CDR1 LNHDA and CDR2 SQIVND (reference sequence). This CDR3 has 16 amino acids. Trimming cost V 7 bases and J 6 bases, with 21 bases left between them.

This chain joins TRBV2 and TRBJ1-1; maybe TRBD1 (6 bases). Germline V lookup: CDR1 SNHLY, CDR2 FYNNEI. There are 15 residues in the CDR3. The V gene lost 6 bases and the J gene lost 0 bases, with 14 bases spanning the gap. In nucleotides, the CDR3 is TGTGCCAGCAGGACCCCGGGACAAATGAACACTGAAGCTTTCTTT. Translating it yields CASRTPGQMNTEAFF.

The J gene is TRBJ2-1, the V gene TRBV4-2; D gene ambiguous. The ends were cut back, 0 bases at V and 8 bases at J, with 11 bases in the middle. The CDR3 length is 14 residues. In germline, CDR1 is LGHNA, CDR2 YNFKEQ. In DNA form, the CDR3 reads TGTGCCAGCAGCCAAGAGGTAGGACGGTATGAGCAGTTCTTC. Encoded protein: CASSQEVGRYEQFF.

The chain recombines TRBV3-1 (or the pseudogene TRBV3-2) with TRBJ2-2; D possibly corresponds to TRBD1 (6 bases). The V end lost 6 bases, the J end lost 1 base, and 15 bases lay between the germline ends. Germline CDR1 and CDR2: LGHDT and YNNKEL (reference sequence). The CDR3 is 16 residues long. The DNA for the CDR3 is TGTGCCAGCAGTGCATCCGGGACACTGAACACCGGGGAGCTGTTTTTT. This encodes CASSASGTLNTGELFF.

The CDR3 reads CASSQTTSGGYNEQFF. CDR3 DNA sequence: TGCGCCAGCAGCCAAACGACTAGCGGGGGGTATAATGAGCAGTTCTTC. The gene calls are TRBV4-1 and TRBJ2-1, with 13 bases that match TRBD2. Trimming cost V 2 bases and J 7 bases; bases outside gene matches: 5. The CDR3 is made up of 16 amino acids. Germline V gene data show CDR1 as MGHRA and CDR2 as YSYEKL.

V is TRBV19 and J is TRBJ2-7, with D possibly TRBD1 on 6 matching bases. Germline lookup yields CDR1 LNHDA and CDR2 SQIVND (reference sequence). V was clipped by 3 bases and J by 3 bases, with 15 bases between them. There are 15 residues in the CDR3. CDR3 sequence (DNA): TGTGCCAGTAGTATCACCTGGGGGCGATACTACGAGCAGTACTTC. It encodes CASSITWGRYYEQYF.

The J gene is TRBJ2-1, the V gene TRBV11-3, with D perhaps matching TRBD2 (6 bases). Germline CDR1 and CDR2: SGHNT and YENEEA. CDR3 length equals 15 residues. The V and J ends lost 1 base and 5 bases respectively, with 12 bases between them. In DNA form, the CDR3 reads TGTGCCAGCAGCTTAGGAGGCGGGGAAGACAATGAGCAGTTCTTC. Amino acids: CASSLGGGEDNEQFF.